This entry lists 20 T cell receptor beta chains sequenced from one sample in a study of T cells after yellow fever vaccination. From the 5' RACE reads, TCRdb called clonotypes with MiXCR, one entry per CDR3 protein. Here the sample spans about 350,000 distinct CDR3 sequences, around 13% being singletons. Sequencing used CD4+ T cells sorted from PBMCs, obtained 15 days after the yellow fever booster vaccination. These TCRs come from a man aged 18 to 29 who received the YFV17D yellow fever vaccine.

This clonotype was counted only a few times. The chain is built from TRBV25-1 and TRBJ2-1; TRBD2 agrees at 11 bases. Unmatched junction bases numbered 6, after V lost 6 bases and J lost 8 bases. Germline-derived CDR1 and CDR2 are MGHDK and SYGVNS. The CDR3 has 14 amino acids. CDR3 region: CASRLAGASDEQFF. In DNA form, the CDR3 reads TGTGCCAGCAGACTAGCGGGGGCATCCGATGAGCAGTTCTTC.

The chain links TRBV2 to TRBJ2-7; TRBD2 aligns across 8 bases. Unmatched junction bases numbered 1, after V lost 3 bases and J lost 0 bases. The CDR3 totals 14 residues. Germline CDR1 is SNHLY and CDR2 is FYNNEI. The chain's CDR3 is CASSDAGGSYEQYF. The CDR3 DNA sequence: TGTGCCAGCAGTGACGCGGGGGGCTCCTACGAGCAGTACTTC.

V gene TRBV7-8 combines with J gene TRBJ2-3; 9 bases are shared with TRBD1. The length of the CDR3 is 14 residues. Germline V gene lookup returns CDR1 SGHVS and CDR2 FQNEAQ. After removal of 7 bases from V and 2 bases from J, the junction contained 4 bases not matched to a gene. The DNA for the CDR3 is TGTGCCAGCACCGGGACAGGGCCCACAGATACGCAGTATTTT. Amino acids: CASTGTGPTDTQYF.

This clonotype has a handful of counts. CDR3 amino acids: CASSEGQGTGYTF. Written as DNA, the CDR3 is TGTGCCAGTAGTGAAGGACAGGGTACGGGCTACACCTTC. V is TRBV19 and J is TRBJ1-2; TRBD1 matches 8 bases. The CDR3 length is 13 residues. The ends lost 5 bases at V and 8 bases at J; junction bases unmatched: 7. Germline V CDR1 and CDR2: LNHDA, SQIVND (reference sequence).

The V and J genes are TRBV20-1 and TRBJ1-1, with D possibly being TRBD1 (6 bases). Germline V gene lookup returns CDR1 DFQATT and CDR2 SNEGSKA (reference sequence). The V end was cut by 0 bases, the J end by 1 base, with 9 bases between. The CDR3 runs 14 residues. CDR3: CSAREGAGNTEAFF. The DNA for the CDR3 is TGCAGTGCTAGAGAGGGGGCAGGGAACACTGAAGCTTTCTTT.

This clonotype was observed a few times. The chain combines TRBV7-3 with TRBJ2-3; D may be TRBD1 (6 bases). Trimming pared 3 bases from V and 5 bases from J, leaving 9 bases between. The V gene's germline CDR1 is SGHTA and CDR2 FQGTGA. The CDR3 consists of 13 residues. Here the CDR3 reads CASSFGGGDTQYF. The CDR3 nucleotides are TGTGCCAGCAGCTTTGGGGGCGGAGATACGCAGTATTTT.

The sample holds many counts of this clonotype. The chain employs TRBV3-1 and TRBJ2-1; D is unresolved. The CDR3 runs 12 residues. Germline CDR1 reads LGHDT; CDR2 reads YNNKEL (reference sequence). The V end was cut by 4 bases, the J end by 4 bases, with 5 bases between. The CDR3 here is CASSLRYNEQFF. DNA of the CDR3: TGTGCCAGCAGCCTTAGGTACAATGAGCAGTTCTTC.

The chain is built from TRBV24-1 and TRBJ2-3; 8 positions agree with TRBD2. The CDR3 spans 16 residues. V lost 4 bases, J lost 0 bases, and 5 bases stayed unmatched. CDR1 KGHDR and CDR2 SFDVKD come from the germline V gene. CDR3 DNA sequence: TGTGCCACCAGTGACGTAGCGGGGACTAGCACAGATACGCAGTATTTT. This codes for CATSDVAGTSTDTQYF.

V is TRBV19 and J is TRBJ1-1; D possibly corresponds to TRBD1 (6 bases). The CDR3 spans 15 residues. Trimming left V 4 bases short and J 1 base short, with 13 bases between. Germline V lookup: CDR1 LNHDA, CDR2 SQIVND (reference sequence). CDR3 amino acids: CASSTILTGNTEAFF. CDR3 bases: TGTGCCAGTAGTACGATCTTGACAGGGAACACTGAAGCTTTCTTT.

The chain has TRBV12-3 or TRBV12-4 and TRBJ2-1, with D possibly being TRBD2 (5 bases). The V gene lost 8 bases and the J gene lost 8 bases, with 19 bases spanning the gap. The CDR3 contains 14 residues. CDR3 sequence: CASRLVVGVDEQFF. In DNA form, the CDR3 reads TGTGCCAGCCGCCTCGTCGTCGGGGTGGATGAGCAGTTCTTC.

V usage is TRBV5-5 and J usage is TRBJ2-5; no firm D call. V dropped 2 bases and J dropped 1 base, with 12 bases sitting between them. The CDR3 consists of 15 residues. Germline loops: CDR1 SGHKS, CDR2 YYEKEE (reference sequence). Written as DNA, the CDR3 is TGTGCCAGCAGCTTCGAGCACCCGTCCCAAGAGACCCAGTACTTC. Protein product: CASSFEHPSQETQYF.

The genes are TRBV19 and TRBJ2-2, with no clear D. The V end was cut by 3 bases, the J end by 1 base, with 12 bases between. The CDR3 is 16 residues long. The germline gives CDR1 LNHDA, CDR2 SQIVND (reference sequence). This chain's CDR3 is CASSMVAVWNTGELFF. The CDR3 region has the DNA TGTGCCAGTAGTATGGTCGCGGTATGGAACACCGGGGAGCTGTTTTTT. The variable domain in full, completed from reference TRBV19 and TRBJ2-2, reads DGGITQSPKYLFRKEGQNVTLSCEQNLNHDAMYWYRQDPGQGLRLIYYSQIVNDFQKGDIAEGYSVSREKKESFPLTVTSAQKNPTAFYLCASSMVAVWNTGELFFGEGSRLTVL.

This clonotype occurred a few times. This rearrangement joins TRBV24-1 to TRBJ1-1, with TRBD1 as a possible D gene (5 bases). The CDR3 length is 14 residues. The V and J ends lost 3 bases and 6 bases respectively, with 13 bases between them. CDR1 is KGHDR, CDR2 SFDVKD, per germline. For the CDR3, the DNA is TGTGCCACCAGTGATCGGCGGGACGGGGCTGAAGCTTTCTTT. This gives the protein CATSDRRDGAEAFF.

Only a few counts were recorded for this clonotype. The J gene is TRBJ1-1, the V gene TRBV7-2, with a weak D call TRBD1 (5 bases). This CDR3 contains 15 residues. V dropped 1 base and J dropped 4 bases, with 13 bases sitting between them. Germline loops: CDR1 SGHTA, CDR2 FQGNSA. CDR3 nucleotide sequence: TGTGCCAGCAGCTTAGTATGGGGACTTAGCACTGAAGCTTTCTTT. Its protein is CASSLVWGLSTEAFF.

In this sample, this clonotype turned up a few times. The CDR3 DNA follows: TGTGCCAGCAGCAGGAGGACAGGTGACCTCAACGAGCAGTACTTC. The encoded protein is CASSRRTGDLNEQYF. The rearrangement links TRBV7-8 to TRBJ2-7, with 7 bases aligning to TRBD1. This CDR3 has 15 amino acids. The germline V gene encodes CDR1 SGHVS and CDR2 FQNEAQ. With V trimmed by 5 bases and J by 5 bases, 12 bases remained unmatched.

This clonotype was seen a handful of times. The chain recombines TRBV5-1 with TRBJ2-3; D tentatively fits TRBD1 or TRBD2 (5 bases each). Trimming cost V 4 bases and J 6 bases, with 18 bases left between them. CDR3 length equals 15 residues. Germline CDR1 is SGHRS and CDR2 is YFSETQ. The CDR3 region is CASSIGTKAPDTQYF. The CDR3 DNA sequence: TGCGCCAGCAGCATAGGGACGAAGGCACCTGATACGCAGTATTTT.

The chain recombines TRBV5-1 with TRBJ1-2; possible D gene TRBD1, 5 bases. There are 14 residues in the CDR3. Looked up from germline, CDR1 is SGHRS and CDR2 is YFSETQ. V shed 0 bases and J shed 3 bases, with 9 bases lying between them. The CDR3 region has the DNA TGCGCCAGCAGCTTGGGAAGGGGAGACTATGGCTACACCTTC. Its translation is CASSLGRGDYGYTF.

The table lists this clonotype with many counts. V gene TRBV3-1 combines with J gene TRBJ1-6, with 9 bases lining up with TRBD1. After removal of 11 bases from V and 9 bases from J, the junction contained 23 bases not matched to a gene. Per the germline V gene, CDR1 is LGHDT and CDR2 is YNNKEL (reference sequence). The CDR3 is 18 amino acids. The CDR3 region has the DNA TGTGCCTCCAGCGGTGGGGGACAGGGTCATTGGGTTGGTTCACCCCTCCACTTT. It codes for CASSGGGQGHWVGSPLHF.

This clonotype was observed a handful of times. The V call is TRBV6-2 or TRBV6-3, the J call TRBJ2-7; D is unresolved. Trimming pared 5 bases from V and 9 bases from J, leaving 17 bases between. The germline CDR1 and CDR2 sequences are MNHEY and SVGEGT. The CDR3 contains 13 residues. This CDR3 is CASSRSYEYRQYV. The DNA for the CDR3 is TGTGCCAGCAGTAGGTCCTACGAGTATCGGCAGTACGTC.

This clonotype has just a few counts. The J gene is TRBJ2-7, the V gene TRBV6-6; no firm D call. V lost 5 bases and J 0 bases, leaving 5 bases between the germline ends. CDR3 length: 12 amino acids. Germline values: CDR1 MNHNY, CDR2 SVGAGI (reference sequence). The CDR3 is CASSPSSYEQYV. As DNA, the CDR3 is TGTGCCAGCAGTCCCAGCTCCTACGAGCAGTACGTC.